This TCR beta chain stems from a study of CXCR3-negative and CXCR3-positive naive CD8 T cells. In the study overall: Sequencing brought in 120 million to 150 million TRB reads altogether, and each library got about 1.5 +/- 0.3 million.

Whole-study findings and limits: TRB CDR3s were more hydrophobic in CXCR3-positive than in CXCR3-negative naive cells. For naive cells, CXCR3-negative and CXCR3-positive subsets had similar TRBV-TRBJ usage; for memory cells, usage differed.

This CDR3 is built from 15 residues. cDNA libraries for TRB were generated by 5' RACE incorporating UMI labels. Following a re-call of the 5' RACE reads, TCRdb has one entry per CDR3 protein and lacks DNA. There are approximately 140,000 distinct CDR3 sequences in the sample, with 0.25% to 0.35% held by the top ten. Naive CD8+ T cells had a CD45RO-CCR7+CD27+CD95- phenotype. Note on this clonotype: Its specificity is unknown.

The clonotype comes from a human donor in good health. Some clones in this sample may be carry-over from other donors' samples. Sequences were obtained from naive CXCR3+ CD8+ T cells from blood. Specified subset: CD45RO-CCR7+CD27+CD95- naive CD8+ T cells expressing CXCR3 (TNR3+). The rearrangement joins TRBV12-3 or TRBV12-4 to TRBJ2-1; without DNA, the TCRdb call of TRBD2 cannot be checked. CDR3 loop: CASSLAGGHYNEQFF.